The clone carrying this T cell receptor beta chain showed up many times. What it binds is not known. J lost 5 bases, V lost 10 bases, and 2 bases had no gene match. This CDR3 spans 11 amino acids. In germline, CDR1 is MNHNY, CDR2 SVGAGI (reference sequence). The sample is drawn from a study of T-cell reconstitution after alpha-beta-depleted transplantation in children. General study points: T-cell counts and diversity at one year following transplant were attributed mainly to newly produced T cells.

It was with unique molecular identifiers that the TCRbeta library was prepared. Each CDR3 protein gets one entry after TCRdb re-called the PCR reads with MiXCR. The sample shows fewer than 250,000 distinct CDR3 sequences, about a sixth of them seen only once. The J gene is TRBJ1-2, the V gene TRBV6-6; the match to TRBD1 covers 9 bases. The sequence was obtained from a male patient between 2 and 15 years old who had a stem cell transplant for acute lymphoblastic leukemia, so the T cells may come from the graft donor. This specimen was PBMCs, mostly from graft donor cells, taken 360 days after TCRalphabeta/CD19-depleted stem cell transplant. DNA of the CDR3: TGTGCCACAGACAGGGGGTATGGCTACACCTTC. This translates into CATDRGYGYTF.